The subject of this entry is one T cell receptor beta chain. The source of the sample is a study of shared clonotypes between healthy human individuals. Turning to the study itself: Three plates each covered CD4 naive and memory; CD8 naive two, CD8 memory one.

Produced via immunoSEQ multiplex PCR; TCRdb's table is partial and in-frame only. The repertoire consists of 600,000 to 750,000 clones, with roughly 72% occurring once and the leading ten covering more than 1.5%. CDR3 length: 14 residues. Trimming at V came to 6 bases and at J to 0 bases, leaving 1 base not matched to a gene. Germline loops: CDR1 MNHNS, CDR2 SASEGT. Adults of Caucasian background living in Nashville, Tennessee made up all donors. Researchers partitioned CD4+ cells into CD45RA+ naive and CD45RA-negative memory subsets. The TCR sequence derives from a woman younger than 45 in good health. The sequencing input was memory CD4+ T cells sorted from blood. The subset: CD45RA-negative fraction. The genes are TRBV6-1 and TRBJ2-2, with TRBD1 matching over 7 bases. This CDR3 reads CASRGTANTGELFF. CDR3 nucleotide sequence: TGTGCCAGCAGGGGGACAGCGAACACCGGGGAGCTGTTTTTT.